The 7 T cell receptor beta chains given below trace back to one sample, sequenced in a study of cytomegalovirus exposure and HLA in healthy donors (dated by TCRdb to about 2017). Library generation was performed with the immunoSEQ multiplex PCR assay. TCRdb took this table from immuneACCESS and kept in-frame rearrangements with V and J called. Such tables lack part of the clones; where checked against another copy, unresolved V genes explain under half of the gap, and the rest is unexplained. Recorded for this sample are 120,000 to 150,000 clones; 70% to 90% of them occurred a single time. The ten largest clones take up 2.5% to 3.5% of the sample. What was sequenced was PBMCs. The receptors come from a man younger than 35 in good health and CMV-seronegative.

The J gene is TRBJ1-1, the V gene TRBV27; possibly TRBD1 for D (6 bases). Germline CDR1 is MNHEY and CDR2 is SMNVEV (reference sequence). CDR3 length: 15 amino acids. V shed 4 bases and J shed 0 bases, with 12 bases lying between them. CDR3 sequence: CASSSGANMNTEAFF. The DNA of the CDR3 is TGTGCCAGCAGTTCAGGGGCCAACATGAACACTGAAGCTTTCTTT.

The rearrangement joins TRBV7-9 to TRBJ1-2; possibly TRBD1 for D (5 bases). Trimming shortened V by 4 bases and J by 8 bases, and 26 bases separated the two germline ends. The CDR3 has 17 amino acids. CDR1 SEHNR and CDR2 FQNEAQ come from the germline V gene (reference sequence). The CDR3 loop is CASSSPAGLTPLFGYTF. The CDR3 DNA reads TGTGCCAGCAGCTCACCGGCGGGGCTGACCCCCCTATTCGGCTACACCTTC.

V is TRBV28 and J is TRBJ2-1; D is unclear. Between the trimmed V and J ends, which lost 2 bases and 7 bases, there was a span of 9 bases. Germline CDR1 is MDHEN and CDR2 is SYDVKM. This CDR3 has 13 residues. DNA for the CDR3: TGTGCCAGCAGTTTAGATGGTCGGAATGAGCAGTTCTTC. Translation gives CASSLDGRNEQFF.

J is TRBJ2-7 and V is TRBV11-2; D not certain. Germline assignment: CDR1 SGHAT and CDR2 FQNNGV. The CDR3 totals 16 residues. Trimming pared 5 bases from V and 3 bases from J, leaving 20 bases between. This CDR3 reads CASSRYQTSTHYEQYF. The CDR3 nucleotides are TGTGCCAGCAGCAGGTACCAGACAAGCACCCACTACGAGCAGTACTTC.

This chain links TRBV7-9 with TRBJ2-2, with TRBD2 as a possible D gene (6 bases). Germline loops: CDR1 SEHNR, CDR2 FQNEAQ (reference sequence). Trimming removed 7 bases at V and 4 bases at J, with 13 bases between. The CDR3 length is 14 residues. The CDR3 protein is CASNPKGGTGELFF. The CDR3, as DNA: TGTGCCAGCAACCCCAAGGGAGGCACCGGGGAGCTGTTTTTT.

The J gene is TRBJ1-3, the V gene TRBV4-1; TRBD1 agrees at 7 bases. The germline CDR1 and CDR2 sequences are MGHRA and YSYEKL. The junction had 5 bases not matched to a gene; V was cut back by 2 bases and J by 4 bases. The CDR3 is 15 residues long. CDR3 loop: CASSQPRQGGNTIYF. As DNA, the CDR3 is TGCGCCAGCAGCCAACCTCGACAGGGAGGAAACACCATATATTTT.

This chain uses TRBV6-1 with TRBJ1-2; 8 nucleotides agree with TRBD1. This CDR3 has 15 amino acids. Germline V gene data show CDR1 as MNHNS and CDR2 as SASEGT. Trimming removed 6 bases from V and 5 bases from J; junction bases left unmatched: 11. The CDR3 nucleotides are TGTGCCAGCAGGCGTACAGGGGGTTTCACTTATGGCTACACCTTC. Protein product: CASRRTGGFTYGYTF.